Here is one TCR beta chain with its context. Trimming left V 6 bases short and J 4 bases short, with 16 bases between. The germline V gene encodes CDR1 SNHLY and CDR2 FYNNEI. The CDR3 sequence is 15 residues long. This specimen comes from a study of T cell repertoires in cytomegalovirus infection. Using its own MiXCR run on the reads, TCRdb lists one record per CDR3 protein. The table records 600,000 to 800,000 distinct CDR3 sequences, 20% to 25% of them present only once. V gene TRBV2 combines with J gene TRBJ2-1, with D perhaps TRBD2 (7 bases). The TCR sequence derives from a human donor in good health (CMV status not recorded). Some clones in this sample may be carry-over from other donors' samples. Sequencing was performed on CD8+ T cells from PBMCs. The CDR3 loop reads CASSLKGGEYNEQFF. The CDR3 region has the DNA TGTGCCAGCAGCCTTAAGGGGGGGGAATACAATGAGCAGTTCTTC.